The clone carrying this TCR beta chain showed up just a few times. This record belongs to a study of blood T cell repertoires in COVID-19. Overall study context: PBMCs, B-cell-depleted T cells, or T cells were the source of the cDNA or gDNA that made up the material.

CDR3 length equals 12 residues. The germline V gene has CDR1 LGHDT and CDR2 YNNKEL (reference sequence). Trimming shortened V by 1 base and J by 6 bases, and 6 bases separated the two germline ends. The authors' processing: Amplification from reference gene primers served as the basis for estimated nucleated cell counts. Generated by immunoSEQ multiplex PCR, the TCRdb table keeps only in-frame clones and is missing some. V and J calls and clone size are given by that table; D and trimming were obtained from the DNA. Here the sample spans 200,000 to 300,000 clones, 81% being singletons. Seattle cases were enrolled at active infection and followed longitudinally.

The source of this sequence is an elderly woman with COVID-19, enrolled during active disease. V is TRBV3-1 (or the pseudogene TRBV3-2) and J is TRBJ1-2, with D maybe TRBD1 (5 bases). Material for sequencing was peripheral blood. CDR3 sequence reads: CASSQVGDGYTF. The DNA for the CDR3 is TGTGCCAGCAGCCAAGTAGGGGATGGCTACACCTTC.